The clone carrying this T cell receptor (beta chain) has a handful of counts. The authors prepared the TCRbeta library with unique molecular identifiers. One entry per CDR3 protein results from TCRdb running MiXCR on the PCR reads. The sample consists of hundreds of thousands of distinct CDR3 sequences, approximately 17% of them appearing once. The data are from a study of T-cell reconstitution after alpha-beta-depleted transplantation in children. This CDR3 spans 13 amino acids. Germline V gives CDR1 LNHNV, CDR2 YYDKDF (reference sequence). V lost 1 base and J lost 6, with 7 bases in between. Specimen: PBMCs from the stem cell graft donor, collected from the stem cell graft. The TCR originated in a human donor who donated a stem cell graft to a child with acute myeloid leukemia. The chain joins TRBV15 to TRBJ2-1; D is undetermined. DNA of the CDR3: TGTGCCACCAGCAGAGTCATGGGCAATGAGCAGTTCTTC. This gives the protein CATSRVMGNEQFF. The variable domain in full, with the rest retrieved from reference TRBV15 and TRBJ2-1, is DAMVIQNPRYQVTQFGKPVTLSCSQTLNHNVMYWYQQKSSQAPKLLFHYYDKDFNNEADTPDNFQSRRPNTSFCFLDIRSPGLGDTAMYLCATSRVMGNEQFFGPGTRLTVL.